The 24 T cell receptor beta chains given below trace back to one sample, sequenced in a study of T cells after somatic rescue of genetic block (dated by TCRdb to the early 2020s). Receptor libraries were prepared by the immunoSEQ multiplex PCR assay. The immuneACCESS repertoire file appears here via TCRdb, limited to in-frame rearrangements. These files lack a portion of the clones; in checked studies, under half of the deficit traces to unresolved V genes, and the cause of the others is not known. This sample comprises approximately 14,000 clones, 65% to 75% of them detected only once. Around 30% of the sample goes to the ten largest clones. The specimen sequenced was peripheral blood mononuclear cells (PBMCs). Source of these receptors: a man aged 18 to 30.

This chain links TRBV10-3 with TRBJ1-3; 7 nucleotides align to TRBD1. The CDR3 totals 17 residues. The V gene's germline CDR1 is ENHRY and CDR2 SYGVKD. With V trimmed by 7 bases and J by 0 bases, 12 bases remained unmatched. CDR3 nucleotides: TGTGCCATCACTATTTCCCGGGACAGTTTCTCTGGAAACACCATATATTTT. Amino acid sequence: CAITISRDSFSGNTIYF.

The V call is TRBV6-1, the J call TRBJ2-1; 11 bases map to TRBD2. The length of the CDR3 is 21 residues. After removal of 1 base from V and 0 bases from J, the junction contained 14 bases not matched to a gene. The germline V gene encodes CDR1 MNHNS and CDR2 SASEGT. The chain's CDR3 is CASSEEAVNPGTSGSYNEQFF. The DNA of the CDR3 is TGTGCCAGCAGTGAAGAGGCCGTGAACCCTGGGACTAGCGGCTCCTACAATGAGCAGTTCTTC.

The chain employs TRBV19 and TRBJ1-3; D gene uncertain. Germline V gives CDR1 LNHDA, CDR2 SQIVND (reference sequence). The germline V and J ends were trimmed by 4 bases and 1 base, with 5 bases remaining between them. There are 13 residues in the CDR3. The DNA of the CDR3 is TGTGCCAGTAGTACCATTTCTGGAAACACCATATATTTT. It translates to CASSTISGNTIYF.

This clone is medium-sized in the sample. The chain employs TRBV6-5 and TRBJ2-2; D is uncertain. The CDR3 contains 14 residues. Trimming left V 5 bases short and J 1 base short, with 8 bases between. Germline V gene data show CDR1 as MNHEY and CDR2 as SVGAGI. The CDR3 DNA sequence: TGTGCCAGCAGTAGCTGGGGGAACACCGGGGAGCTGTTTTTT. Translation gives CASSSWGNTGELFF.

The chain is built from TRBV5-5 and TRBJ2-3; 8 bases map to TRBD2. Germline loops: CDR1 SGHKS, CDR2 YYEKEE (reference sequence). With V trimmed by 4 bases and J by 3 bases, 4 bases remained unmatched. CDR3 length equals 14 residues. CDR3 amino acids: CASSVGTRTDTQYF. For the CDR3, the DNA is TGTGCCAGCAGCGTCGGGACTAGAACAGATACGCAGTATTTT.

This CDR3 reads CASSPMTGGLGYEQYF. The CDR3 DNA follows: TGTGCCAGCAGTCCCATGACAGGGGGCTTAGGGTACGAGCAGTACTTC. The chain has TRBV27 and TRBJ2-7, with 10 bases matching TRBD1. The CDR3 has 16 amino acids. Trimming at V came to 5 bases and at J to 4 bases, leaving 11 bases not matched to a gene. Germline V gene lookup returns CDR1 MNHEY and CDR2 SMNVEV (reference sequence).

V and J are TRBV19 and TRBJ2-2; 8 positions agree with TRBD1. This CDR3 has 15 residues. J lost 7 bases, V lost 5 bases, and 9 bases had no gene match. Germline CDR1 is LNHDA and CDR2 is SQIVND (reference sequence). CDR3 in amino acids: CASSFRQGRNGELFF. The CDR3 region has the DNA TGTGCCAGTAGTTTCAGACAGGGGAGGAACGGGGAGCTGTTTTTT.

The chain employs TRBV10-3 and TRBJ2-3; 9 bases fit TRBD2. Losses at the gene ends were 6 bases for V and 2 bases for J; bases not matched to a gene: 6. Germline V lookup: CDR1 ENHRY, CDR2 SYGVKD. This CDR3 has 15 residues. DNA of the CDR3: TGTGCCATCAGAGAAATAGCGGGGGTCACAGATACGCAGTATTTT. Translated: CAIREIAGVTDTQYF.

The chain uses TRBV18 and TRBJ2-3; possibly TRBD1 for D (6 bases). The CDR3 covers 13 residues. V lost 4 bases and J 10 bases, leaving 15 bases between the germline ends. Germline CDR1 reads KGHSH; CDR2 reads LQKENI. This CDR3 is CASSRGQPHAQYF. The DNA for the CDR3 is TGTGCCAGCTCACGAGGACAGCCCCATGCGCAGTATTTT. Combining the CDR3 with reference TRBV18 and TRBJ2-3 gives the whole variable domain NAGVMQNPRHLVRRRGQEARLRCSPMKGHSHVYWYRQLPEEGLKFMVYLQKENIIDESGMPKERFSAEFPKEGPSILRIQQVVRGDSAAYFCASSRGQPHAQYFGPGTRLTVL.

A few counts support this clone. The gene calls are TRBV6-1 and TRBJ1-5, with a weak D call TRBD1 (6 bases). V lost 6 bases and J 2 bases, leaving 11 bases between the germline ends. The CDR3 consists of 14 residues. The germline CDR1 and CDR2 sequences are MNHNS and SASEGT. CDR3 loop: CASRPGQGNQPQHF. Written as DNA, the CDR3 is TGTGCCAGCAGACCGGGACAAGGCAATCAGCCCCAGCATTTT.

The rearrangement links TRBV19 to TRBJ2-3, with 8 nucleotides matching TRBD2. Per the germline V gene, CDR1 is LNHDA and CDR2 is SQIVND (reference sequence). The V and J ends lost 5 bases and 5 bases, in that order; junction bases with no gene match: 12. The CDR3 has 16 amino acids. The CDR3 loop is CASSPRGGSGKDTQYF. In nucleotides, the CDR3 is TGTGCCAGTAGTCCCCGCGGGGGGAGCGGGAAAGATACGCAGTATTTT.

The sample holds a few counts of this clone. V gene TRBV11-2 combines with J gene TRBJ2-5; 8 bases line up with TRBD1. Germline CDR1 SGHAT, CDR2 FQNNGV. The CDR3 consists of 17 residues. V trimming: 0 bases; J trimming: 4 bases; junction bases outside the gene matches: 10. CDR3 region: CASSLDGQGHHGETQYF. CDR3 nucleotide sequence: TGTGCCAGCAGCTTAGATGGACAGGGCCATCATGGAGAGACCCAGTACTTC.

By frequency in the sample, this clone is medium-sized. V and J are TRBV5-5 and TRBJ1-1; D unclear. The CDR3 loop spans 14 amino acids. V lost 0 bases, J lost 1 base, and 7 bases lay in between. Germline CDR1 reads SGHKS; CDR2 reads YYEKEE (reference sequence). The CDR3 protein is CASSLAQGNTEAFF. CDR3 DNA: TGTGCCAGCAGCTTGGCCCAAGGGAACACTGAAGCTTTCTTT. Supplemented by reference TRBV5-5 and TRBJ1-1, the full variable domain reads DAGVTQSPTHLIKTRGQQVTLRCSPISGHKSVSWYQQVLGQGPQFIFQYYEKEERGRGNFPDRFSARQFPNYSSELNVNALLLGDSALYLCASSLAQGNTEAFFGQGTRLTVV.

The J gene is TRBJ1-6, the V gene TRBV7-9, with D possibly matching TRBD1 (6 bases). Germline V gene data show CDR1 as SEHNR and CDR2 as FQNEAQ (reference sequence). This CDR3 has 16 residues. Between the trimmed V and J ends, which lost 6 bases and 6 bases, there was a span of 18 bases. CDR3 residues: CASSLGTGTSNSPLHF. CDR3 in DNA: TGTGCCAGCAGTTTGGGAACCGGGACATCTAATTCACCCCTCCACTTT.

The rearrangement joins TRBV7-9 to TRBJ2-3, with D possibly matching TRBD2 (5 bases). Trimming removed 5 bases at V and 2 bases at J, with 20 bases between. The germline CDR1 and CDR2 sequences are SEHNR and FQNEAQ (reference sequence). This CDR3 is 17 amino acids long. The CDR3 protein is CASSQRMDLSATDTQYF. The CDR3 DNA is TGTGCCAGCAGCCAGCGGATGGATCTCTCTGCCACAGATACGCAGTATTTT.

This chain connects TRBV10-3 to TRBJ2-6, with D perhaps TRBD1 (5 bases). This CDR3 has 17 amino acids. Deletions cut 2 bases from V and 4 bases from J, with 15 bases between. Germline CDR1 ENHRY, CDR2 SYGVKD. The CDR3: CAISEGHISLGANVLTF. The CDR3 DNA reads as TGTGCCATCAGTGAGGGACACATCTCTCTCGGGGCCAACGTCCTGACTTTC.

The chain employs TRBV4-1 and TRBJ2-1; 10 bases agree with TRBD2. The CDR3 is 16 amino acids. With V trimmed by 0 bases and J by 6 bases, 5 bases remained unmatched. Germline V gene lookup returns CDR1 MGHRA and CDR2 YSYEKL. The CDR3 nucleotides are TGCGCCAGCAGCCAAGAAGGCCTAGCGGGGGTCAATGAGCAGTTCTTC. This sequence encodes CASSQEGLAGVNEQFF.

The V call is TRBV4-1, the J call TRBJ2-1; 9 bases map to TRBD2. V lost 5 bases, J lost 4 bases, and 9 bases stayed unmatched. Germline loops: CDR1 MGHRA, CDR2 YSYEKL. The CDR3 extends over 16 amino acids. Here the CDR3 reads CASSFLTSGLYNEQFF. The CDR3 DNA reads TGCGCCAGCAGCTTTCTGACTAGCGGTTTATACAATGAGCAGTTCTTC.

This clone was seen a handful of times. V is TRBV25-1 and J is TRBJ2-5; D uncertain. Trimming removed 5 bases at V and 0 bases at J, with 10 bases between. The CDR3 sequence is 14 residues long. Looked up from germline, CDR1 is MGHDK and CDR2 is SYGVNS. The CDR3 region is CASSPHAYQETQYF. CDR3 in DNA: TGTGCCAGCAGTCCCCACGCGTACCAAGAGACCCAGTACTTC. Variable domain in full (rest from reference TRBV25-1 and TRBJ2-5): EADIYQTPRYLVIGTGKKITLECSQTMGHDKMYWYQQDPGMELHLIHYSYGVNSTEKGDLSSESTVSRIRTEHFPLTLESARPSHTSQYLCASSPHAYQETQYFGPGTRLLVL.

The gene calls are TRBV5-4 and TRBJ2-5, with 11 bases aligning to TRBD2. CDR3 length equals 20 residues. The V segment lost 1 base and the J segment 2 bases; nucleotides outside the gene matches: 16. Germline loops: CDR1 SGHNT, CDR2 YYREEE (reference sequence). CDR3 bases: TGTGCCAGCAGCTTGAAGGTGCTGACTAGCGGGATCGTAAGTCAAGAGACCCAGTACTTC. Encoded protein: CASSLKVLTSGIVSQETQYF.

This clone occurred a few times. The V and J genes are TRBV9 and TRBJ2-6; D might be TRBD1 (6 bases). The CDR3 is 21 amino acids. The V end was cut by 0 bases, the J end by 0 bases, with 22 bases between. CDR1 SGDLS and CDR2 YYNGEE come from the germline V gene. The chain's CDR3 is CASSVVPDRSVTFSGANVLTF. CDR3 nucleotide sequence: TGTGCCAGCAGCGTAGTCCCAGACAGGTCTGTTACTTTCTCTGGGGCCAACGTCCTGACTTTC.

The rearrangement links TRBV2 to TRBJ2-2; D unresolved. Looked up from germline, CDR1 is SNHLY and CDR2 is FYNNEI. CDR3 length: 15 residues. Trimming shortened V by 6 bases and J by 4 bases, and 15 bases separated the two germline ends. The CDR3: CASRAVVVLTGELFF. In DNA form, the CDR3 reads TGTGCCAGCAGAGCAGTGGTTGTTCTCACCGGGGAGCTGTTTTTT. The full variable domain, in which reference TRBV2 and TRBJ2-2 provide the parts outside the CDR3, is EPEVTQTPSHQVTQMGQEVILRCVPISNHLYFYWYRQILGQKVEFLVSFYNNEISEKSEIFDDQFSVERPDGSNFTLKIRSTKLEDSAMYFCASRAVVVLTGELFFGEGSRLTVL.

The gene calls are TRBV18 and TRBJ1-6; no clear D gene. CDR1 and CDR2 (germline): KGHSH, LQKENI. The CDR3 sequence is 12 residues long. Trimming took off 2 bases at V and 5 bases at J, with 1 base between the two ends. The CDR3 DNA reads as TGTGCCAGCTCACCAGATAATTCACCCCTCCACTTT. It codes for CASSPDNSPLHF.

This rearrangement joins TRBV6-4 to TRBJ2-1; maybe TRBD2 (7 bases). Germline lookup yields CDR1 MRHNA and CDR2 SNTAGT. V shed 2 bases and J shed 4 bases, with 12 bases lying between them. The CDR3 is 15 amino acids. The CDR3 DNA reads TGTGCCAGCAGTGACCAAGGGGGGGTATACAATGAGCAGTTCTTC. This gives the protein CASSDQGGVYNEQFF.